This entry features one TCR beta chain sequence. The entry originates in a study of T cells in Graves' hyperthyroidism and ophthalmopathy. Researchers defined stable Graves' hyperthyroidism as no ophthalmopathy progression within 18 months. The CDR3 contains 14 residues. V was clipped by 6 bases and J by 2 bases; unmatched bases: 9. Germline-derived CDR1 and CDR2 are DFQATT and SNEGSKA (reference sequence). Amplified TCR beta CDR3 regions came from RNA transcripts. TCR CDR3 regions were first amplified by RT-PCR with HTBI primers. Each CDR3 protein gets one entry after TCRdb re-called the multiplex PCR reads with MiXCR. This table has 300,000 or so distinct CDR3 sequences, 15% to 20% appearing once.

The rearrangement uses TRBV20-1 and TRBJ1-1; 7 nucleotides line up with TRBD1. The source of this sequence is a woman aged 50 to 65 with Graves' hyperthyroidism. Sequenced sample: blood. CDR3 protein: CSAVAGTVNTEAFF. CDR3 DNA sequence: TGCAGTGCGGTAGCCGGGACAGTAAACACTGAAGCTTTCTTT.